The present T cell receptor beta chain was sequenced within a study of T cell repertoires in cytomegalovirus infection. TCRdb fed the reads into MiXCR, producing one record per CDR3 protein. The repertoire has about 740,000 distinct CDR3 sequences, under 40% of them found once; the top ten carry 2.5% to 3.5%. This clonotype was counted only a few times. The clonotype was recovered from a human donor in good health (CMV status not recorded). Some clones in this sample may be carry-over from other donors' samples. The specimen was PBMCs.

In DNA form, the CDR3 reads TGTGCCAGCAGTTATGGGCAGGGGTCCTACTCCTACGAGCAGTACTTC. Translating gives CASSYGQGSYSYEQYF. The rearrangement links TRBV6-1 to TRBJ2-7, with D tentatively TRBD1 (6 bases). V was pared by 5 bases and J by 0 bases, with 17 bases between. Germline V CDR1 and CDR2: MNHNS, SASEGT. This CDR3 contains 16 residues.